A single T cell receptor beta chain is shown here with its context. What it recognizes is unknown. Whole blood supplied total RNA, and T cells were not sorted. This entry comes from a study of monozygotic twins with inflammatory bowel disease. Whole-study results and caveats: The analysis failed to separate different T cell subtypes. Support was lacking for any single strong IBD-associated signal or clonotype.

The germline V gene has CDR1 DFQATT and CDR2 SNEGSKA (reference sequence). The CDR3 has 13 amino acids. From its re-call of the 5' RACE reads, TCRdb lists each CDR3 protein once, without DNA. The specimen's table records under 200,000 distinct CDR3 sequences. Sequencing input: blood. V and J are TRBV20-1 and TRBJ2-3. The receptor comes from a human donor with ulcerative colitis or Crohn's disease, or a healthy co-twin of an affected twin (not recorded which). The CDR3: CSARDGFTDTQYF.